The 12 T cell receptor beta chains listed next were all sequenced from one sample in a study of OX40 agonist ivuxolimab in advanced cancers. The method was immunoSEQ multiplex PCR; TCRdb's version includes in-frame clones alone and lacks a portion of them. The top ten clones hold under 6.5% of a sample with fewer than 70,000 clones, more than 75% of them seen once. Sample: CD4+ or CD8+ T cells sorted from blood, taken in a trial of the OX40 agonist ivuxolimab. The source is an adult with an advanced solid tumor such as melanoma, head and neck, liver or kidney cancer.

A single count supports this clone. The rearrangement joins TRBV19 to TRBJ1-2; maybe TRBD1 (6 bases). V was trimmed by 6 bases and J by 4 bases, leaving 18 bases between them. The CDR3 has 15 amino acids. The germline gives CDR1 LNHDA, CDR2 SQIVND (reference sequence). The CDR3 nucleotides read TGTGCCAGTAGGAGGGGGGACCAACGCTTCTATGGCTACACCTTC. It codes for CASRRGDQRFYGYTF.

V gene TRBV14 combines with J gene TRBJ2-5, with D possibly matching TRBD1 (5 bases). In germline, CDR1 is SGHDN, CDR2 FVKESK. Trimming pared 5 bases from V and 5 bases from J, leaving 12 bases between. The CDR3 is 13 amino acids. DNA of the CDR3: TGTGCCAGCAGCAGATTAGGGGTGGAGACCCAGTACTTC. Protein: CASSRLGVETQYF.

This chain uses TRBV19 with TRBJ1-2; unclear D gene. Trimming removed 6 bases from V and 3 bases from J, with 11 bases in between. Germline V gene sequence: CDR1 LNHDA, CDR2 SQIVND (reference sequence). This CDR3 has 13 amino acids. CDR3 in DNA: TGTGCCAGTAGATATATGGACCACTATGGCTACACCTTC. This gives the protein CASRYMDHYGYTF.

The J gene is TRBJ2-7, the V gene TRBV4-3; D is ambiguous. V dropped 1 base and J dropped 6 bases, with 10 bases sitting between them. The germline V gene encodes CDR1 LGHNA and CDR2 YSLEER. The CDR3 loop spans 13 amino acids. The chain's CDR3 is CASSQGLGFEQYF. CDR3 nucleotide sequence: TGCGCCAGCAGCCAAGGGTTAGGTTTCGAGCAGTACTTC.

V usage is TRBV2 and J usage is TRBJ2-3, with 7 bases matching TRBD1. Per the germline V gene, CDR1 is SNHLY and CDR2 is FYNNEI. This CDR3 spans 14 amino acids. The ends lost 5 bases at V and 1 base at J; junction bases unmatched: 3. The CDR3 protein is CASSYTGGTDTQYF. CDR3 in DNA: TGTGCCAGCAGTTACACAGGGGGCACAGATACGCAGTATTTT.

The chain links TRBV5-5 to TRBJ1-5, with unresolved D. The germline gives CDR1 SGHKS, CDR2 YYEKEE (reference sequence). The CDR3 runs to 13 residues. Trimming cost V 0 bases and J 7 bases, with 8 bases left between them. The CDR3 region has the DNA TGTGCCAGCAGCTTGGATATGGGGCAGCCCCAGCATTTT. Its translation is CASSLDMGQPQHF.

This chain links TRBV5-1 with TRBJ1-1; TRBD1 matches at 10 bases. Germline trimming cut 5 bases from V and 8 bases from J; bases unmatched to any gene: 9. Germline V CDR1 and CDR2: SGHRS, YFSETQ. The CDR3 covers 14 residues. This CDR3 reads CASSSGTGDKEAFF. For the CDR3, the DNA is TGCGCCAGCAGTAGCGGGACAGGGGATAAGGAAGCTTTCTTT.

The chain joins TRBV15 to TRBJ1-2; D remains ambiguous. This CDR3 contains 14 residues. Per the germline V gene, CDR1 is LNHNV and CDR2 is YYDKDF (reference sequence). Between the trimmed V and J ends, which lost 0 bases and 5 bases, there was a span of 10 bases. CDR3 in DNA: TGTGCCACCAGCAGAGATATCCAGAAGTATGGCTACACCTTC. Amino acids: CATSRDIQKYGYTF.

The rearrangement uses TRBV5-2 and TRBJ2-7. TRBV5-2 is a listed pseudogene. CDR3 length: 16 residues. DNA for the CDR3: TGTGCCAGCAGCCCGACCGACTCATCTGGGACCTACGAGCAGTACTTC. Its translation is CASSPTDSSGTYEQYF.

In this sample, this clone turned up once. CDR3 in amino acids: CASSRTQQGFNEQFF. For the CDR3, the DNA is TGTGCCAGCTCACGAACGCAACAGGGTTTCAATGAGCAGTTCTTC. The chain joins TRBV18 to TRBJ2-1, with a weak D call TRBD1 (6 bases). Trimming removed 4 bases at V and 6 bases at J, with 16 bases between. Germline CDR1 and CDR2: KGHSH and LQKENI. This CDR3 has 15 residues.

The sample holds a few counts of this clone. This chain joins TRBV5-1 and TRBJ2-2, with TRBD1 as a possible D gene (5 bases). There are 14 residues in the CDR3. The V gene lost 6 bases and the J gene lost 0 bases, with 9 bases spanning the gap. CDR1 and CDR2 from the germline V gene are SGHRS and YFSETQ. Here the CDR3 reads CASTWGSNTGELFF. For the CDR3, the DNA is TGCGCCAGCACCTGGGGCTCGAACACCGGGGAGCTGTTTTTT.

About this clone: One end of the junction is discordant with germline, which a read error may explain. The sample has other DNA sequences that encode this CDR3 too. This chain uses TRBV7-8 with TRBJ1-2; 9 nucleotides line up with TRBD1. Germline V CDR1 and CDR2: SGHVS, FQNEAQ. CDR3 length: 15 amino acids. The CDR3 sequence: CASSGRTGANYGYTF. Here the CDR3 DNA reads TGCGCCAGCAGCGGGAGGACAGGGGCGAACTATGGCTACACCTTC. Drawing the rest from reference TRBV7-8 and TRBJ1-2, the complete variable domain is GAGVSQSPRYKVAKRGQDVALRCDPISGHVSLFWYQQALGQGPEFLTYFQNEAQLDKSGLPSDRFFAERPEGSVSTLKIQRTQQEDSAVYLCASSGRTGANYGYTFGSGTRLTVV.